This TCR beta chain was profiled in a study of vaccination and CD4 T cells after COVID-19. The Oncomine TCR Beta short-read assay generated sequence data from the DNA of cultured CD4+ T cells. Genomic DNA was isolated from CD4+ T cells that had been cultured. TCRdb processed the PCR reads anew with MiXCR; each CDR3 protein has one entry. The top ten hold over 25% of the sample, which has 8,500 to 9,500 distinct CDR3 sequences, less than 50% seen once. As to this clonotype: The antigen remains undetermined.

Documented treatment: approximately 11-day PBMC culture with coronavirus spike peptide pools or control peptides (ViraFEST assay). According to the study, CD4+ T cells from the unexposed donor were gathered ahead of the COVID-19 pandemic (2011-2018). Four cold-coronavirus spikes, along with SARS-CoV-2 S/N, were used to probe unexposed-donor CD4+ T cells, cells permitting. Germline V gene data show CDR1 as MNHNS and CDR2 as SASEGT. Trimming took 7 bases from V and 4 from J; bases not matched to a gene: 10. This CDR3 comprises 15 residues. V usage is TRBV6-1 and J usage is TRBJ2-5; 9 positions agree with TRBD2. The sequenced sample was CD4+ T cells from blood, cultured in vitro. This TCR came from a human donor in good health. The CDR3 loop reads CASTRAGGRIETQYF. The DNA for the CDR3 is TGTGCCAGCACGCGGGCGGGAGGGAGGATAGAGACCCAGTACTTC.